This TCR beta chain came from a study of blood T cell repertoires in COVID-19. Study information: Sources were T cells, B-cell-depleted T cells, or PBMCs; the material itself was cDNA or gDNA.

Germline V gene data show CDR1 as DFQATT and CDR2 as SNEGSKA (reference sequence). CDR3 size: 11 residues. The V gene lost 5 bases and the J gene lost 10 bases, with 14 bases spanning the gap. TCRdb's copy holds only in-frame clones and misses some; the assay was immunoSEQ multiplex PCR. Altogether 350,000 to 450,000 clones are present, around nine tenths being singletons, with the ten largest covering under 2%. V and J are TRBV20-1 and TRBJ1-2; D perhaps matches TRBD1 (5 bases). The TCR sequence derives from a woman in her thirties or forties with COVID-19, enrolled during active disease. Sequenced input: peripheral blood. CDR3 sequence (DNA): TGCAGTGCTCAATGGGGGGTAGTCTACACCTTC. The encoded protein is CSAQWGVVYTF.